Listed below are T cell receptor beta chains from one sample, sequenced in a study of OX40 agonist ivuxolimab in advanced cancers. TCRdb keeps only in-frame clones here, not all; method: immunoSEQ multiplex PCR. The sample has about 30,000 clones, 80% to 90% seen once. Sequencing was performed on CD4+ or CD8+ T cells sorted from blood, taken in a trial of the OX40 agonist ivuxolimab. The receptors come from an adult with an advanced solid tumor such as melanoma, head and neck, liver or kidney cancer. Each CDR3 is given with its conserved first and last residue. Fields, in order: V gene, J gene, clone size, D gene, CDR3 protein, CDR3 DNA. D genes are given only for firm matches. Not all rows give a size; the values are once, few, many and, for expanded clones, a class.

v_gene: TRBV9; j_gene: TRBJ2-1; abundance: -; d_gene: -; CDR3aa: CASSVDNYNEQFF; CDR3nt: TGTGCCAGCAGCGTAGACAATTACAATGAGCAGTTCTTC
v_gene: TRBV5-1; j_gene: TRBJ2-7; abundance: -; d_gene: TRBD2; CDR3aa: CASSLALADYEQYF; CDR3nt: TGTGCCAGCAGCTTGGCCCTAGCGGATTACGAGCAGTACTTC
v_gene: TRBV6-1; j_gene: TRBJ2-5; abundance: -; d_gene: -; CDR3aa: CASSGWGAPPQETQYF; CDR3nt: TGTGCCAGCAGTGGATGGGGGGCCCCCCCCCAAGAGACCCAGTACTTC
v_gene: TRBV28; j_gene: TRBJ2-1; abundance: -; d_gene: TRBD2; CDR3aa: CASSLGLAVNEQFF; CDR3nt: TGTGCCAGCAGTTTAGGGCTAGCGGTGAATGAGCAGTTCTTC
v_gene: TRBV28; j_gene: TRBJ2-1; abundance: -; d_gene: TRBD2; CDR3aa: CATIVAGGSNEQFF; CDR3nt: TGTGCCACCATCGTAGCGGGAGGGTCCAATGAGCAGTTCTTC
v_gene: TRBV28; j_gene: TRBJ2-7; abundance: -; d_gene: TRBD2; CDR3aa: CASSLPGLAVYEQYF; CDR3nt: TGTGCCAGCAGCCTCCCGGGACTAGCCGTCTACGAGCAGTACTTC
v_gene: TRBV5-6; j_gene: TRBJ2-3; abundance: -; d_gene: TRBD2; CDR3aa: CASSLALAGFTDTQYF; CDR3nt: TGTGCCAGCAGCTTGGCTCTAGCGGGGTTCACAGATACGCAGTATTTT
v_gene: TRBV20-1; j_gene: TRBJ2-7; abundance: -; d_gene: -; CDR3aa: CSAPGVLEQYF; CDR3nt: TGCAGTGCACCAGGGGTTCTCGAGCAGTACTTC
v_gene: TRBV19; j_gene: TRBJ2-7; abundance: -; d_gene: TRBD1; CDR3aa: CASSWGRDRAYEQYF; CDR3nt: TGTGCCAGTAGCTGGGGTAGGGACAGGGCATACGAGCAGTACTTC
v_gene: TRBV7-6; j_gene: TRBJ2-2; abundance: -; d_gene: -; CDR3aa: CASSYSFTGELFF; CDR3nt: TGTGCCAGCAGCTATAGTTTCACCGGGGAGCTGTTTTTT
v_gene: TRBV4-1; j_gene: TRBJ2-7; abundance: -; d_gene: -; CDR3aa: CASSQLDESYEQYF; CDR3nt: TGCGCCAGCAGCCAATTGGACGAATCCTACGAGCAGTACTTC
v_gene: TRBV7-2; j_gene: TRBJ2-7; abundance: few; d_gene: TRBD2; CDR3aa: CASSFPTSVSSYEQYF; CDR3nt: TGTGCCAGCAGCTTCCCGACTAGCGTAAGCTCCTACGAGCAGTACTTC
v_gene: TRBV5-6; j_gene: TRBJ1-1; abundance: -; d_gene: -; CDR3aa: CASSWAGVEAFF; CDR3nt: TGTGCCAGCAGTTGGGCCGGGGTTGAAGCTTTCTTT
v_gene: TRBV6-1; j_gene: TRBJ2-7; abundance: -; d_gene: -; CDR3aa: CASTGMGSSYEQYF; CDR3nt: TGTGCCAGCACTGGAATGGGGTCATCCTACGAGCAGTACTTC
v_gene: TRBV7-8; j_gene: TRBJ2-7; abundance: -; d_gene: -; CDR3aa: CASSLQDSLYEQYF; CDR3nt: TGTGCCAGCAGCTTACAGGACTCGTTATACGAGCAGTACTTC
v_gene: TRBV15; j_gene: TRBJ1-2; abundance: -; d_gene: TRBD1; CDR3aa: CATSSPLGQILNNYGYTF; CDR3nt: TGTGCCACCAGCAGCCCCCTGGGACAGATACTTAATAACTATGGCTACACCTTC
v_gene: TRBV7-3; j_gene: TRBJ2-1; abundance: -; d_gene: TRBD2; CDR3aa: CASSLGGGRYNEQFF; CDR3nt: TGTGCCAGCAGCTTAGGCGGGGGGAGGTACAATGAGCAGTTCTTC
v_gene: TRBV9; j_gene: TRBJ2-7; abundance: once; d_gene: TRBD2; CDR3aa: CASSASGGIIYEQYF; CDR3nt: TGTGCCAGCAGCGCCAGCGGGGGGATCATCTACGAGCAGTACTTC
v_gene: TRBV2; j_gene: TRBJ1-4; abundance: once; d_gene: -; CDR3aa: CASTGTANEKLFF; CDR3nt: TGTGCCAGCACTGGGACGGCTAATGAAAAACTGTTTTTT
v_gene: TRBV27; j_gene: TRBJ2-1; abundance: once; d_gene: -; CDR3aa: CASSLLVSSYNEQFF; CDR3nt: TGTGCCAGCAGTTTGCTCGTTAGCTCCTACAATGAGCAGTTCTTC
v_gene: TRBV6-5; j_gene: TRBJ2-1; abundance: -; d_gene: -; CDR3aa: CASSYSGVWGEQFF; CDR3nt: TGTGCCAGCAGTTACTCGGGGGTTTGGGGTGAGCAGTTCTTC
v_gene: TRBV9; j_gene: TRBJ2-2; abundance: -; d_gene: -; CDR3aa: CASSVEGGYTGELFF; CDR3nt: TGTGCCAGCAGCGTAGAGGGGGGTTACACCGGGGAGCTGTTTTTT
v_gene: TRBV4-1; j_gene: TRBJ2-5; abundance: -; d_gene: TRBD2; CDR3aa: CASSLISGREETQYF; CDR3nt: TGCGCCAGCAGCCTCATTAGCGGGAGGGAGGAGACCCAGTACTTC
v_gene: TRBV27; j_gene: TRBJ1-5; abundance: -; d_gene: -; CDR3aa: CASSFLQGDQPQHF; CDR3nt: TGTGCCAGCAGTTTTCTCCAGGGTGATCAGCCCCAGCATTTT
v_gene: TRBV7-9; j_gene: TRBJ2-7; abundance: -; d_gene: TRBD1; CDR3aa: CASSFPAGGSYEQYF; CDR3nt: TGTGCCAGCAGCTTCCCGGCAGGGGGCTCCTACGAGCAGTACTTC
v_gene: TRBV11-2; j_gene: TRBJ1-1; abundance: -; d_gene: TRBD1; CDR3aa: CASRPGTDTEAFF; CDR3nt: TGTGCCAGCAGACCCGGGACAGACACTGAAGCTTTCTTT
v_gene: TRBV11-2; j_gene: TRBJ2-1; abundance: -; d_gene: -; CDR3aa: CASSVMTAGEQFF; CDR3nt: TGTGCCAGCAGCGTAATGACAGCAGGCGAGCAGTTCTTC
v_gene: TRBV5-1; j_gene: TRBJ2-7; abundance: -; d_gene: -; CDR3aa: CASSLNSYEQYF; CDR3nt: TGCGCCAGCAGCTTGAACTCCTACGAGCAGTACTTC
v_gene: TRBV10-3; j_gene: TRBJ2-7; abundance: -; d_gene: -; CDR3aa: CAIRSGGEDEQYF; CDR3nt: TGTGCCATCAGAAGCGGCGGGGAGGACGAGCAGTACTTC
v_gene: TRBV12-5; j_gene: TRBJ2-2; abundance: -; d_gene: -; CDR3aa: CASRPAVSGELFF; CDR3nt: TGTGCTAGTAGGCCTGCCGTATCCGGGGAGCTGTTTTTT
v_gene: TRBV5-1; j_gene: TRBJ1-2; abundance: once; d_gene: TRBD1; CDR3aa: CASSTTGPSGYTF; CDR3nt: TGCGCCAGCAGCACGACAGGGCCCAGCGGCTACACCTTC